Listed here is a single T cell receptor (beta chain). Its binding antigen is unknown. Base-call qualities are not available, and no considerably larger clone is one nucleotide away. The data belong to a study of blood T cell repertoires in COVID-19 (dated by TCRdb to the early 2020s). Regarding the research as a whole: Collaborator samples came from the United States, Italy and Spain and covered acute and convalescent phases of COVID-19. The material from the prospective study consisted of cDNA or gDNA derived from T cells, B-cell-depleted T cells, or PBMCs. The dataset comprised deeply sampled blood TCRbeta repertoires from subjects exposed to, actively infected with, or recovered from COVID-19. The repertoires were released in a freely available public database meant as a resource for research on the immune response to SARS-CoV-2. Samples were obtained from the ongoing ImmuneRACE study (first 160 participants) and from over 1,000 subjects provided by 6 global collaborators. The sample metadata nearly always contained a de-identified subject ID, COVID-19 status, age in years and sex. Where available, HLA class I and class II types were taken from metadata supplied by the sample provider and were not determined by assay-based typing.

TCRbeta CDR3 regions were amplified from genomic DNA using the immunoSEQ Assay, a bias-controlled multiplex PCR. The study's own analysis went as follows. Nucleated cell counts per sample were estimated from amplification of reference gene primers within the assay. To quantify the absolute abundance of each unique TCRbeta CDR3 rearrangement, sequence reads were collapsed and filtered. For each sample, productive Simpson clonality was calculated as the square root of Simpson's diversity index across productive rearrangements. TCRdb re-hosts the immuneACCESS table, in-frame sequences only. Its copies lack some clones; in the studies checked, an unresolved V gene accounts for under half of them, and the cause for the rest is not known. V, J and clone size derive from that table, while D and trimming were established from the DNA sequence. Across this sample there are 250,000 to 400,000 clones, with about nine tenths seen only once. In total, the top ten clones hold under 2% of the sample.

At one collaborating source in Seattle, patients were enrolled during active infection and were followed longitudinally through the course of disease. Each collaborating institution followed its own protocols to collect whole blood in K2EDTA tubes. For TCRbeta analysis, collaborators shipped samples as frozen whole blood, isolated PBMCs, or DNA extracted from either of those sample types. The paper as a whole reports these results and caveats: Clinical and demographic metadata were provided uncurated, with the amount varying by source and participant.

The germline V gene gives CDR1 as SGHTA and CDR2 as FQGTGA. The germline V end is reduced by 1 base and the J end by 4 bases; junction bases left unmatched: 12. The CDR3 has 17 amino acids, counting the end cysteine and phenylalanine. The kept DNA is CDR3 alone, 51 bases in frame from the first base. This clonotype originated in a young woman with COVID-19, enrolled during active disease. The material sequenced was peripheral blood. The chain is assembled from TRBV7-3 and TRBJ1-2; 7 central nucleotides agree with TRBD1. The CDR3 region has the sequence CASSLIVPDRTTYGYTF. The DNA sequence is as follows: TGTGCCAGCAGCTTAATCGTTCCGGACAGGACGACCTATGGCTACACCTTC.